This TCR beta chain was obtained from a study of T cell repertoires in ileal Crohn's disease. On the study more broadly: Surgery for a complication: stricturing in around 60%, penetrating in about 39%. Biopsies of the neoterminal ileum at postoperative colonoscopy form M6 samples.

The time point was: neoterminal ileum biopsy at postoperative endoscopy, about 6 months after surgery. With regard to this clone: Its antigen is as yet unknown.

V was shortened by 3 bases and J by 4 bases, with 8 bases between the two germline ends. This CDR3 is built from 12 residues. Per germline, CDR1 SGHDT and CDR2 YYEEEE. Sequencing was performed with immunoSEQ multiplex PCR; in TCRdb, only in-frame clones are kept and a portion is missing. The table has 15,000 to 20,000 clones, around 70% seen once. Regarding the study as a whole: The median delay to postoperative endoscopy was around 7.1 months.

This sequence was found in an adult with Crohn's disease. The sample taken for sequencing was ileal tissue. The gene calls are TRBV5-6 and TRBJ2-7; the D gene is possibly TRBD1 (5 bases). For the CDR3, the DNA is TGTGCCAGCAGCTCCCAGGGTTACGAGCAGTACTTC. Amino acid sequence: CASSSQGYEQYF. Together with reference TRBV5-6 and TRBJ2-7, the CDR3 gives the full variable domain: DAGVTQSPTHLIKTRGQQVTLRCSPKSGHDTVSWYQQALGQGPQFIFQYYEEEERQRGNFPDRFSGHQFPNYSSELNVNALLLGDSALYLCASSSQGYEQYFGPGTRLTVT.